These T cell receptor beta chains were read from a single sample in a study of beta chain features in type 1 diabetes. Clones were sequenced by immunoSEQ multiplex PCR, and TCRdb holds only the in-frame ones, with some missing. The sample includes 150,000 to 200,000 clones, 50% to 70% of them seen just once. The sample comprised naive CD4+ T cells from blood. These receptors all come from a man aged 30 to 39 with type 1 diabetes. Each CDR3 is given without its conserved first and last residue. The D gene is left open where the match is weak.

len	d_gene	v_gene	j_gene	CDR3aa
11	.	TRBV10-3	TRBJ2-7	AISESMEPEQY
10	.	TRBV5-1	TRBJ1-2	ASSIDRYGYT
14	.	TRBV4-3	TRBJ2-7	ASSPFLGGYSYEQY
12	.	TRBV11-2	TRBJ2-3	ASGDSRSTDTQY
12	.	TRBV10-3	TRBJ1-1	AISESGENTEAF
14	TRBD1	TRBV9	TRBJ2-1	ASSVAGTGANNEQF
11	.	TRBV30	TRBJ2-5	AWRAGRGLTQY
10	TRBD1	TRBV29-1	TRBJ2-5	SVGTGSETQY
12	.	TRBV27	TRBJ1-1	ASSLYQSNTEAF
13	TRBD1	TRBV5-6	TRBJ1-4	SSSSTGGTNEKLF
15	TRBD2	TRBV7-2	TRBJ2-5	ASSLDGLAGRGETQY
12	.	TRBV7-8	TRBJ2-5	ASSLLRSPDGQY
12	TRBD1	TRBV7-2	TRBJ2-1	ASSQRDSLNEQF
10	.	TRBV28	TRBJ2-7	ASSPRSDEQY
13	TRBD1	TRBV30	TRBJ1-6	AWTGQGSYNSPLH
13	.	TRBV18	TRBJ2-7	ASSPGAGSTYEQY
14	.	TRBV4-3	TRBJ2-3	ASSQWSSMGTDTQY
13	TRBD2	TRBV29-1	TRBJ2-5	SAEEINGGVETQY
13	.	TRBV10-3	TRBJ2-2	AISERTDYTGELF
10	.	TRBV25-1	TRBJ1-2	ASSLTDYGYT
14	.	TRBV4-1	TRBJ2-6	ASSQGAGTGANVLT
11	.	TRBV30	TRBJ1-2	AWSWISDYGYT
10	.	TRBV30	TRBJ1-6	AWSVSGSPLH
12	.	TRBV18	TRBJ1-2	ASSPLQENYGYT
10	.	TRBV28	TRBJ2-7	ASSLDSHEQY
11	.	TRBV30	TRBJ1-4	AMESQGWEKLF
11	TRBD1	TRBV30	TRBJ2-5	AWNRDSQETQY
12	.	TRBV25-1	TRBJ2-5	ASEEQTSIKTQY
8	.	TRBV29-1	TRBJ1-2	SAGTDGYT
11	.	TRBV2	TRBJ2-1	ASRSGPYNEQF
11	.	TRBV6-1	TRBJ2-5	ASTRGVRETQY
17	.	TRBV9	TRBJ2-6	ASSEPGPGFSSGANVLT
11	.	TRBV30	TRBJ1-5	AWRLSGNQPQH
12	TRBD2	TRBV18	TRBJ2-7	ASSTGTSNLEQY
13	.	TRBV7-9	TRBJ2-1	ASSLAWTGRDEQF
11	TRBD2	TRBV28	TRBJ2-2	ASIRGDTGELF
13	TRBD2	TRBV14	TRBJ2-3	ASSRSGGPPDTQY
13	.	TRBV4-3	TRBJ2-4	ASSQDKRTMDIQY
9	.	TRBV6-1	TRBJ2-1	ASSEWGEQF
12	.	TRBV9	TRBJ1-2	ASSGMARFYGYT
13	TRBD1	TRBV27	TRBJ2-1	ASSSGTGGLNEQF
12	.	TRBV7-9	TRBJ2-5	ASSLGLLEETQY
12	.	TRBV29-1	TRBJ2-7	SVAPRGREGEQY
11	.	TRBV7-2	TRBJ2-3	ASSFSEINTQY
12	.	TRBV9	TRBJ1-1	ASSVGQRDTEAF
12	.	TRBV10-3	TRBJ1-5	AISEDDRGQPQH
13	TRBD1	TRBV6-5	TRBJ2-5	ASSYNRDSQETQY
10	.	TRBV7-2	TRBJ2-7	ASSSQGYEQY
14	.	TRBV4-1	TRBJ2-1	ASSQGSHDYYNEQF
12	TRBD2	TRBV7-2	TRBJ2-7	ASSLSVLAGEQY
13	TRBD1	TRBV7-2	TRBJ2-7	ASSLETRDSYEQY
14	TRBD1	TRBV14	TRBJ2-3	ASSPHRDREEDTQY
13	TRBD1	TRBV18	TRBJ1-5	ASSRTGDGNQPQH
12	.	TRBV9	TRBJ2-5	ASSVVSAQETQY
14	TRBD2	TRBV4-3	TRBJ2-1	ASSQLAGSSYNEQF